Below, 20 T cell receptor beta chains from the same sample are listed, as sequenced in a study of beta chain features in type 1 diabetes. Reverse transcribing all isolated RNA meant expressed TCRB transcripts were sequenced. Some clones are missing from TCRdb's copy, which holds only in-frame ones; the method was immunoSEQ multiplex PCR. Among hundreds of thousands of clones, about an eighth were seen once, and the ten largest hold more than 0.045%. The sample comprised naive CD4+ T cells from blood. Receptors originate from a woman younger than 35 in good health.

The CDR3 DNA reads as TGTGCCAGCAGCTTAGAGGGAGGAATAGCCAAAAACATTCAGTACTTC. Its translation: CASSLEGGIAKNIQYF. The V call is TRBV7-2, the J call TRBJ2-4, with TRBD2 as a possible D gene (6 bases). The CDR3 has 16 residues. Germline V gives CDR1 SGHTA, CDR2 FQGNSA. V was cut by 1 base and J by 0 bases, with 10 bases left in between.

This rearrangement joins TRBV25-1 to TRBJ2-3; D remains unclear. Trimming left V 2 bases short and J 5 bases short, with 20 bases between. Germline V gives CDR1 MGHDK, CDR2 SYGVNS. The CDR3 contains 17 residues. In DNA, the CDR3 is TGTGCCAGCAGTGAAGGAATGGGGTACTGGGGTGAAGATACGCAGTATTTT. The encoded protein is CASSEGMGYWGEDTQYF.

A few counts support this clone. The V and J genes are TRBV2 and TRBJ1-1; D is unclear. Germline V CDR1 and CDR2: SNHLY, FYNNEI. Deletions cut 6 bases from V and 4 bases from J, with 12 bases between. The CDR3 totals 13 residues. The CDR3 reads CASSSESGTEAFF. CDR3 coding DNA: TGTGCCAGCAGCTCAGAAAGCGGCACTGAAGCTTTCTTT.

This clone has ten or more counts. The chain couples TRBV28 to TRBJ2-1, with D tentatively TRBD2 (6 bases). Trimming shortened V by 5 bases and J by 0 bases, and 11 bases separated the two germline ends. The CDR3 is 15 amino acids. Germline CDR1 MDHEN, CDR2 SYDVKM. The CDR3 is CASSPGLYSYNEQFF. CDR3 DNA sequence: TGTGCCAGCAGTCCGGGACTCTACTCCTACAATGAGCAGTTCTTC.

The chain recombines TRBV18 with TRBJ1-5; TRBD1 is a possible D gene (5 bases). The CDR3 sequence is 17 residues long. V lost 3 bases to trimming and J lost 1 base, with 16 bases between them. CDR1 and CDR2 (germline): KGHSH, LQKENI. In nucleotides, the CDR3 is TGTGCCAGCTCACCTCTTCCCGGGGCCTTGAGCAATCAGCCCCAGCATTTT. Protein product: CASSPLPGALSNQPQHF.

The J gene is TRBJ2-2, the V gene TRBV7-8; D unresolved. The CDR3 spans 14 residues. The germline V gene encodes CDR1 SGHVS and CDR2 FQNEAQ. Trimming removed 7 bases from V and 4 bases from J, with 13 bases in between. CDR3 DNA: TGTGCCAGCAAGCCCCCGGTGTCCACCGGGGAGCTGTTTTTT. As protein: CASKPPVSTGELFF.

CDR3 protein: CASSAQGIEKLFF. The CDR3 DNA is TGTGCCAGCAGTGCCCAGGGAATTGAAAAACTGTTTTTT. The chain carries TRBV2 and TRBJ1-4; the D gene is possibly TRBD1 (5 bases). The CDR3 spans 13 residues. V lost 4 bases and J lost 7, with 10 bases in between. Per germline, CDR1 SNHLY and CDR2 FYNNEI. The full variable domain, completed using reference TRBV2 and TRBJ1-4, is EPEVTQTPSHQVTQMGQEVILRCVPISNHLYFYWYRQILGQKVEFLVSFYNNEISEKSEIFDDQFSVERPDGSNFTLKIRSTKLEDSAMYFCASSAQGIEKLFFGSGTQLSVL.

V gene TRBV7-2 combines with J gene TRBJ1-3; 7 bases agree with TRBD1. The V gene's germline CDR1 is SGHTA and CDR2 FQGNSA. The CDR3 extends over 15 amino acids. V was clipped by 4 bases and J by 0 bases; unmatched bases: 3. CDR3 sequence (DNA): TGTGCCAGCAGCTGGACAGGCCCCTCTGGAAACACCATATATTTT. The encoded protein is CASSWTGPSGNTIYF.

V and J are TRBV7-9 and TRBJ2-3, with D possibly TRBD2 on 5 matching bases. CDR1 and CDR2 (germline): SEHNR, FQNEAQ (reference sequence). This CDR3 comprises 17 residues. V was cut by 5 bases and J by 0 bases, with 18 bases left in between. In nucleotides, the CDR3 is TGTGCCAGCAGCAGGTGGAGGAGGACCACTAGCACAGATACGCAGTATTTT. Its protein is CASSRWRRTTSTDTQYF.

V gene TRBV11-1 combines with J gene TRBJ2-2, with a tentative D call TRBD2 (6 bases). Between the trimmed V and J ends, which lost 7 bases and 5 bases, there was a span of 14 bases. The CDR3 is made up of 14 amino acids. Germline assignment: CDR1 SGHAT and CDR2 FQDESV (reference sequence). In nucleotides, the CDR3 is TGTGCCAGCACTGTCCGGCGGGGAACCGGGGAGCTGTTTTTT. It specifies CASTVRRGTGELFF. Using reference TRBV11-1 and TRBJ2-2 for the parts outside the CDR3, the full variable domain is EAEVAQSPRYKITEKSQAVAFWCDPISGHATLYWYRQILGQGPELLVQFQDESVVDDSQLPKDRFSAERLKGVDSTLKIQPAELGDSAMYLCASTVRRGTGELFFGEGSRLTVL.

The chain recombines TRBV7-2 with TRBJ1-1, with D unresolved. With 1 base removed from V and 3 bases from J, the gap between germline ends came to 9 bases. The length of the CDR3 is 14 residues. The germline gives CDR1 SGHTA, CDR2 FQGNSA. The DNA of the CDR3 is TGTGCCAGCAGCTTAGACCGTGCGTACACTGAAGCTTTCTTT. It yields the protein CASSLDRAYTEAFF.

The chain carries TRBV29-1 and TRBJ2-3, with 9 positions matching TRBD2. There are 15 residues in the CDR3. The J segment lost 2 bases and the V segment lost 4 bases, leaving 7 bases of the junction unmatched. Germline CDR1 reads SQVTM; CDR2 reads ANQGSEA. In nucleotides, the CDR3 is TGCAGCGTTGGGGTAGCGGGGGCGATCACAGATACGCAGTATTTT. Its translation is CSVGVAGAITDTQYF.

The chain combines TRBV4-1 with TRBJ2-1, with D tentatively TRBD1 or TRBD2 (5 bases each). V lost 5 bases, J lost 4 bases, and 15 bases lay in between. The CDR3 length is 15 residues. CDR1 is MGHRA and CDR2 is YSYEKL in the germline V gene. Written as DNA, the CDR3 is TGCGCCAGCAGCTCCCGACGGGACCTTTACAATGAGCAGTTCTTC. Its protein product is CASSSRRDLYNEQFF.

The V gene is TRBV9, the J gene TRBJ2-3; D gene uncertain. CDR1 is SGDLS and CDR2 is YYNGEE in the germline V gene. V lost 0 bases, J lost 3 bases, and 11 bases lay in between. This CDR3 spans 15 amino acids. In DNA, the CDR3 is TGTGCCAGCAGCGTAGCCCCCCCAGCAACAGATACGCAGTATTTT. Translated: CASSVAPPATDTQYF.

The rearrangement joins TRBV7-7 to TRBJ2-2, with TRBD2 as a possible D gene (5 bases). Germline lookup yields CDR1 SSHAT and CDR2 FNYEAQ (reference sequence). V was cut by 4 bases and J by 6 bases, with 12 bases left in between. The CDR3 runs to 14 residues. The chain's CDR3 is CASSSYPGAGELFF. The DNA of the CDR3 is TGTGCCAGCAGCTCTTATCCCGGGGCCGGGGAGCTGTTTTTT.

The genes are TRBV5-1 and TRBJ2-7, with D maybe TRBD2 (5 bases). V lost 4 bases and J lost 3, with 14 bases in between. CDR3 length: 14 residues. Germline V gene lookup returns CDR1 SGHRS and CDR2 YFSETQ. CDR3: CASSPSGFFYEQYF. The CDR3 DNA is TGCGCCAGCAGCCCGTCGGGGTTTTTCTACGAGCAGTACTTC.

This clone was seen a few times. The rearrangement joins TRBV13 to TRBJ2-3; possible D gene TRBD2, 6 bases. CDR1 and CDR2 (germline): PRHDT, FYEKMQ (reference sequence). Trimming took 11 bases from V and 1 from J, leaving 10 bases between them. This CDR3 has 12 amino acids. CDR3 region: CAGGRRTDTQYF. CDR3 coding DNA: TGTGCCGGAGGGAGGCGCACAGATACGCAGTATTTT. Full variable domain (outside the CDR3, taken from reference TRBV13 and TRBJ2-3): AAGVIQSPRHLIKEKRETATLKCYPIPRHDTVYWYQQGPGQDPQFLISFYEKMQSDKGSIPDRFSAQQFSDYHSELNMSSLELGDSALYFCAGGRRTDTQYFGPGTRLTVL.

The chain combines TRBV2 with TRBJ2-3; tentatively, D is TRBD1 (5 bases). The germline CDR1 and CDR2 sequences are SNHLY and FYNNEI. V lost 6 bases, J lost 4 bases, and 8 bases lay in between. This CDR3 region has 12 residues. In nucleotides, the CDR3 is TGTGCCAGCAGGGACAATGCAGATACGCAGTATTTT. Translating it yields CASRDNADTQYF.

This chain uses TRBV5-1 with TRBJ2-7; weak D call: TRBD1 (5 bases). The CDR3 contains 14 residues. CDR1 is SGHRS and CDR2 is YFSETQ in the germline V gene. The V end lost 0 bases, the J end lost 3 bases, and 10 bases lay between the germline ends. The CDR3 sequence is CASSLGQRYYEQYF. CDR3 coding DNA: TGCGCCAGCAGCTTGGGACAGAGATACTACGAGCAGTACTTC. The complete variable domain, with remaining parts taken from reference TRBV5-1 and TRBJ2-7, reads KAGVTQTPRYLIKTRGQQVTLSCSPISGHRSVSWYQQTPGQGLQFLFEYFSETQRNKGNFPGRFSGRQFSNSRSEMNVSTLELGDSALYLCASSLGQRYYEQYFGPGTRLTVT.

CDR3 sequence (DNA): TGTGCCAGCAGCCCGGGATGGGCCTACACAGATACGCAGTATTTT. Translated, it gives CASSPGWAYTDTQYF. The V call is TRBV9, the J call TRBJ2-3, with D perhaps TRBD2 (5 bases). The CDR3 loop spans 15 amino acids. V was cut by 4 bases and J by 2 bases, with 14 bases left in between. CDR1 and CDR2 (germline): SGDLS, YYNGEE.